Sequencing of this T cell receptor (beta chain) was carried out in a study of T cells in Graves' hyperthyroidism and ophthalmopathy (dated by TCRdb to the late 2010s). Describing the broader study: Peripheral blood was sampled at the time of initial diagnosis, prior to any treatment. TCR Vbeta CDR3 sequencing of fewer than 150 peripheral blood samples (43 ophthalmopathy, about 74 hyperthyroidism and approximately 17 progressor patients) is reported in the paper. The 85 to 100 discovery patients were randomly split 7:3 into training and test sets. To identify TCR V-J signatures that set the groups apart, the researchers used a discovery cohort of about a hundred patients, made up of 40 to 45 with Graves' ophthalmopathy and about 60 with stable Graves' hyperthyroidism. Following sampling, methimazole starting at 30 mg daily was given to hyperthyroidism patients, and high-dose intravenous methylprednisolone was given to ophthalmopathy patients. Thyroid tissue and blood T-cell repertoires from about 6 Graves' hyperthyroidism patients were also compared in the study. Prospective prediction of ophthalmopathy was tested in an independent validation cohort consisting of some 19 hyperthyroidism patients and more than 15 patients who later progressed to ophthalmopathy.

Amplification of TCR beta CDR3 regions was carried out from RNA transcripts. For the first round of RT-PCR on the TCR CDR3, the HTBI primer set was used together with the Qiagen OneStep RT-PCR kit. Libraries were constructed in a second round of multiplex PCR, after which size selection and purification were performed. Libraries were sequenced paired-end with 100 bp reads on an Illumina HiSeq2000. As for the original processing: SOAPnuke was used to process the raw data, with reads discarded if the reads contained adapters or uncalled bases, had a mean Phred below 15, or lacked an exact constant-primer or identifier match. High-quality paired reads were merged using COPE v1.2.5, and each unique nucleotide sequence was defined as a clonotype. Clonotypes were aligned to IMGT TRBV, TRBD and TRBJ reference segments using MiTCR v1.1. The analysis included only V-J combinations with a frequency above 0.0001, which together covered approximately 99% of the repertoires. The TCS score was defined as F50 (clonal expansion) divided by E x V (chaos), with BLOSUM62-based TCRdist calculated between CDR3 peptides within each V-J. Welch's t-statistics and random forest reduced approximately 520 V-J features to some 14, which were used in a naive Bayes classifier (R e1071). TCRdb reanalyzed the raw reads on its own, using fastp at Q25 for trimming and MiXCR for clone calling, and kept in-frame beta chains. Rows merge per CDR3 protein into single entries with the most common DNA and genes. None of the V and J calls come from the authors' own analysis; TCRdb made them. In this sample the table shows 450,000 to 650,000 distinct CDR3 sequences, approximately 17% of which occur a single time. Of the sample, approximately 18% falls within the top ten clones.

As encoded in the germline V gene, CDR1 is SNHLY while CDR2 is FYNNEI. Reading from cysteine to phenylalanine, the CDR3 counts 15 amino acids. The read is trimmed to its CDR3 DNA, 45 bases read in frame from base 1. Relative to germline, V is missing 4 bases and J is missing 0 bases, with 4 bases of the junction outside any gene match. Ophthalmopathy patients had moderately to severely active disease, with a Clinical Activity Score of 3 or more, a NOSPECS grade of 4 or more, and a disease duration of less than 3 months. The study excluded patients with uncontrolled infections, other autoimmune diseases, pregnancy or lactation. Diagnoses relied on clinical symptoms, serum thyroxine and TRAb, thyroid ultrasound and orbital computed tomography. PBMCs were isolated from about 10 ml of fresh peripheral blood by Ficoll-Paque density gradient centrifugation. Trizol reagent was used to extract total RNA, and RNA quality was then checked on an Agilent 2100 Bioanalyzer.

As for this clonotype: Its antigen remains undetermined. No clone much larger than this one lies a single base away; base qualities are absent.

The research as a whole found: Sample size was not statistically predetermined, and investigators were not blinded to group allocation. In validation, the model predicted progression to ophthalmopathy a median of about 6.8 months before onset, with approximately 68% sensitivity and about 72% specificity. Ophthalmopathy was separated from stable hyperthyroidism by a 13 V-J signature model, with 85% to 90% sensitivity and about 84% specificity obtained in cross-validation and 80%/75% obtained in testing. Most expanded thyroid clonotypes (frequency above 0.001) were also found in blood, which suggests that blood repertoires may mirror thyroid immune responses.

The clonotype comes from a young woman with Graves' ophthalmopathy. Recombination linked TRBV2 to TRBJ2-3; the junction holds 7 bases that match TRBD2. Sequencing input: blood. Here is the DNA: TGTGCCAGCAGTGTTCAGCGGGGAAGCACAGATACGCAGTATTTT. This codes for CASSVQRGSTDTQYF.